These T cell receptor beta chains were read from a single sample in a study of T cells in Graves' hyperthyroidism and ophthalmopathy. TCRdb reprocessed the multiplex PCR reads via MiXCR and lists one record per CDR3 protein. The sample includes 560,000 or so distinct CDR3 sequences, about half of them seen just once. The sequenced sample consisted of peripheral blood or thyroid tissue (not recorded which). These receptor sequences come from a woman between 18 and 30 years old with Graves' hyperthyroidism. CDR3s include the opening cysteine and the closing phenylalanine or tryptophan. The order of the fields is CDR3 DNA, CDR3 protein, D gene, clone size, J gene, V gene. The D gene is left open where the match is weak. The listing skips clone size in some rows; elsewhere it reads once, few, many or a size class.

TGTGCCAGCAGTCCCGACAGGGACGGGATTGAAAAACTGTTTTTT,CASSPDRDGIEKLFF,TRBD1,few,TRBJ1-4,TRBV2
TGTGCCACCATGAACCGGGAGTTCCCCTACAATGAGCAGTTCTTC,CATMNREFPYNEQFF,NA,NA,TRBJ2-1,TRBV15
TGCAGCGCCCTAGGCCTTAGAGAGACCCAGTACTTC,CSALGLRETQYF,NA,many,TRBJ2-5,TRBV29-1
TGTGCCAGCAGTGAAAAAGCGGGAGTGGCGGATGAGCAGTTCTTC,CASSEKAGVADEQFF,TRBD2,NA,TRBJ2-1,TRBV2
TGTGCCACCAGCAGACCGACAGCTTGGCCGCGCAATCAGCCCCAGCATTTT,CATSRPTAWPRNQPQHF,NA,NA,TRBJ1-5,TRBV15
TGTGCCAGCAGTCAGGCCACTGAAGCTTTCTTT,CASSQATEAFF,NA,many,TRBJ1-1,TRBV2
TGTGCCAGCAGTCCGCCGCTAGCGACAAGGGAGACCCAGTACTTC,CASSPPLATRETQYF,NA,NA,TRBJ2-5,TRBV2
TGTGCCAGTAGTATTGTCGGGGGCGGGCCCTACGAGCAGTACTTC,CASSIVGGGPYEQYF,NA,once,TRBJ2-7,TRBV19
TGCAGCTTAGAAGGGAACTATGGCTACACCTTC,CSLEGNYGYTF,NA,NA,TRBJ1-2,TRBV29-1
TGCAGCGTTTTGGGACTAGCGGGCCCCTACGAGCAGTACTTC,CSVLGLAGPYEQYF,TRBD2,NA,TRBJ2-7,TRBV29-1
TGTGCCAGCAAGCCTAGCGGGACAGGGGATCAGCCCCAGCATTTT,CASKPSGTGDQPQHF,TRBD1,NA,TRBJ1-5,TRBV9
TGTGCCAGCAGCCAGAATGACAGACGGCACTATGGCTACACCTTC,CASSQNDRRHYGYTF,NA,many,TRBJ1-2,TRBV7-9
TGTGCCAGCAGCCGAGGGACAGGGCATCAGCCCCAGCATTTT,CASSRGTGHQPQHF,TRBD1,NA,TRBJ1-5,TRBV7-8
TGTGCCATCAGCGGAGACAGGGAGGAAAAACTGTTTTTT,CAISGDREEKLFF,TRBD1,once,TRBJ1-4,TRBV10-3
TGTGCCACCAGCAGAGATTGGGGGAGGGGGACAGAGACCCAGTACTTC,CATSRDWGRGTETQYF,NA,NA,TRBJ2-5,TRBV15
TGTGCCAGCAGCCGGACAGGGTTTGTTGGCTACACCTTC,CASSRTGFVGYTF,TRBD1,many,TRBJ1-2,TRBV6-1
TGTGCCAGGAAAGCGGGGGATAGCAATCAGCCCCAGCATTTT,CARKAGDSNQPQHF,NA,few,TRBJ1-5,TRBV7-2
TGTGCCACCAGCGATTCGGGACAGGGTGATAGTAAAAACACTGAAGCTTTCTTT,CATSDSGQGDSKNTEAFF,TRBD1,NA,TRBJ1-1,TRBV15
TGTGCCAGCAGTTACTCCCGCGGGAGCTCCTACGAGCAGTACTTC,CASSYSRGSSYEQYF,TRBD2,few,TRBJ2-7,TRBV7-3
TGTGCCAGCAGTGATGAGGGTAGGACTAGGGAAAAACTGTTTTTT,CASSDEGRTREKLFF,NA,NA,TRBJ1-4,TRBV2
TGTGCCACCAGTTGGGCAGGGGGCGGGGAGCAGTACTTC,CATSWAGGGEQYF,TRBD1,once,TRBJ2-7,TRBV24-1
TGCAGCGTTGCCGGACGGTACGAGCAGTACTTC,CSVAGRYEQYF,NA,many,TRBJ2-7,TRBV29-1
TGTGCCAGCAGCGCTGGACTAGCCAGGGAACGGGGAAAAGAGACCCAGTACTTC,CASSAGLARERGKETQYF,TRBD2,NA,TRBJ2-5,TRBV6-1
TGTGCCAGTAACGTTGGGGACCACTATGGCTACACCTTC,CASNVGDHYGYTF,NA,NA,TRBJ1-2,TRBV19
TGCGCCAGCAGCAACGGGAAAGCGAACACCGGGGGGCTGTTTTTT,CASSNGKANTGGLFF,NA,NA,TRBJ2-2,TRBV5-1
TGTGCCAGCAGCGGCAGGGACGGAGGCGCGTATGGCTACACCTTC,CASSGRDGGAYGYTF,NA,NA,TRBJ1-2,TRBV7-9
TGTGCCAGCAGCGATACAGGGATTCGCAATCAGCCCCAGCATTTT,CASSDTGIRNQPQHF,NA,many,TRBJ1-5,TRBV7-2
TGTGCCAGCAGCTCCCGGGACGGGAATCAGCCCCAGCATTTT,CASSSRDGNQPQHF,NA,once,TRBJ1-5,TRBV2
TGCAGCGTTGGGGCGGGGCTGGGGGATACGCAGTATTTT,CSVGAGLGDTQYF,NA,few,TRBJ2-3,TRBV29-1
TGCAGTGCTAGAGATCCCGGGCAGGGGACCGACACTGAAGCTTTCTTT,CSARDPGQGTDTEAFF,NA,NA,TRBJ1-1,TRBV20-1
TGTGCCAGCACCCCCTGGCAGACTACTGGAAACACCATATATTTT,CASTPWQTTGNTIYF,NA,NA,TRBJ1-3,TRBV10-3
TGTGCCTGCCCAAGGGACAGGCTGAACACTGAAGCTTTCTTT,CACPRDRLNTEAFF,TRBD1,many,TRBJ1-1,TRBV2
TGTGCGGGGGGGGACAGGGGGGATCAGCCCCAGCATTTT,CAGGDRGDQPQHF,TRBD1,NA,TRBJ1-5,TRBV19
TGTGCCAGCAGCCAGGGAGGGGCGAACACCGGGGAGCTGTTTTTT,CASSQGGANTGELFF,TRBD2,few,TRBJ2-2,TRBV5-6
TGTGCCAGCAGCACGCATTTCGAAGAGACCCAGTACTTC,CASSTHFEETQYF,NA,NA,TRBJ2-5,TRBV7-8
TGTGCCATCAGTGAGGGAGGTCCGGGGATAGGTTATGGCTACACCTTC,CAISEGGPGIGYGYTF,NA,NA,TRBJ1-2,TRBV10-3
TGCAGTGCTAGTGACCCCGGGTCAGGTCCTACCGAGCAGTACTTC,CSASDPGSGPTEQYF,NA,once,TRBJ2-7,TRBV20-1
TGTGCCATCAGTTCCAACAGGGGTTATCAGCCCCAGCATTTT,CAISSNRGYQPQHF,TRBD1,once,TRBJ1-5,TRBV10-3
TGTGCCACCAGTGACCGCCTCCGACGGACAGATCGCAATCAGCCCCAGCATTTT,CATSDRLRRTDRNQPQHF,NA,many,TRBJ1-5,TRBV24-1
TGTGCCAGCAGTGACCCCGGGACAGGGAAGGCCCAGTACTTC,CASSDPGTGKAQYF,TRBD1,few,TRBJ2-5,TRBV25-1
TGTGCCAGCAGAGTTACAGGGGGCTTGAAAAAGATGTTTTTT,CASRVTGGLKKMFF,TRBD1,NA,TRBJ1-4,TRBV2
TGTGCCAGCATAAAGGGGCCTGGCACTGAAGCTTTCTTT,CASIKGPGTEAFF,NA,few,TRBJ1-1,TRBV12-3/TRBV12-4
TGTGCCAGCAGTTTCGCCCCAGCGACTAATGAAAAACTGTTTTTT,CASSFAPATNEKLFF,NA,NA,TRBJ1-4,TRBV12-3/TRBV12-4
TGTGCCAGCATGGGGCAGGGAGGCTACGAGCAGTACTTC,CASMGQGGYEQYF,NA,NA,TRBJ2-7,TRBV9
TGCAGTGCTAGGGCGGACAGGGAGCCAAAAGAAGCTTTCTTT,CSARADREPKEAFF,TRBD1,NA,TRBJ1-1,TRBV20-1
TGTGCCAGCAGCTTATTAGGTGGGACAGATACGCAGTATTTT,CASSLLGGTDTQYF,NA,few,TRBJ2-3,TRBV25-1
TGCGCCAGCAGCTTGGACACAACTGGAAACACCATATATTTT,CASSLDTTGNTIYF,NA,NA,TRBJ1-3,TRBV5-1
TGTGCCATAGTATCCGGGGAGCTGTTTTTT,CAIVSGELFF,NA,NA,TRBJ2-2,TRBV25-1
TGTGCCAGCAACCGGGGGGGGGACTATGGCTACACCTTC,CASNRGGDYGYTF,NA,NA,TRBJ1-2,TRBV2
TGTGCCAGCAGCTTAAGGGGATTTCACCAAGAGACCCAGTACTTC,CASSLRGFHQETQYF,NA,few,TRBJ2-5,TRBV7-9
TGTGCCTGGAGTCAAGGGGGCTCCTACGAGCAGTACTTC,CAWSQGGSYEQYF,NA,NA,TRBJ2-7,TRBV29-1
TGTGCCAGCAGCTTAACAGGGCTAGGCACCGGGGAGCTGTTTTTT,CASSLTGLGTGELFF,NA,few,TRBJ2-2,TRBV7-2
TGTGCCAGCAGTTACTCGCTTGGCTATGGCGGCTACACCTTC,CASSYSLGYGGYTF,NA,NA,TRBJ1-2,TRBV2